This T cell receptor (beta chain) was recovered during a study of shared clonotypes between healthy human individuals (dated by TCRdb to 2020 to 2021). Notes on the research overall: The cohort included three men and a couple of women between 18 and 49 years of age. The study deeply sequenced blood TCR repertoires of about five healthy adults to estimate repertoire size and the extent of clonotype sharing between individuals. Libraries were prepared and TCR repertoires were sequenced by different laboratories using diverse techniques, in order to increase sequencing depth and limit assay-specific biases. For each donor, CD4 naive and CD4 memory were each run on three plates, CD8 naive on two plates, and CD8 memory on one plate. Each donor's leukapheresis produced roughly between roughly 0.85 and 10 billion PBMCs. The study at large found these results: Larger estimated clonotype richness was generally found for naive subsets than for memory subsets. Incomplete sequencing was indicated by rarefaction of sorted-subset datasets, despite the large sequencing depth. Compared with non-shared clonotypes, clonotypes shared by all four sorted-subset donors had higher generation probabilities. About 4.5% of naive CD4, around 3.6% of naive CD8, about 2.4% of memory CD4, and 0.4% of memory CD8 clonotypes were shared across several donors. Based on pairwise subsampling, the degree of clonotype sharing among donors was expected to be affected by sequencing depth. Because the study included only a small number of donors, the genetic and exposure-history diversity represented was limited. Sampling was restricted to blood, and TCR repertoires in tissues likely differ from the TCR repertoires found in blood.

The sample holds one count of this clone. Its antigen target is currently unknown. No quality values exist for individual bases; no much larger clone is one base distant. The cysteine opens and the phenylalanine closes a CDR3 of 16 amino acids. Only CDR3 DNA is held: 48 bases, read in frame from base 1. V and J are truncated by 5 bases and 0 bases respectively, leaving an intervening sequence of 16 bases. CDR1 and CDR2 (MDHEN, SYDVKM) derive from the germline V gene. Using the deep immunoSEQ assay, TCR CDR3 regions were amplified from genomic DNA by multiplex PCR. For each cell subset, the extracted genomic DNA was distributed evenly across all wells of several immunoSEQ 96-well plates, and each plate served as one replicate. Each replicate PCR for sorted subsets received around 0.2 ug genomic DNA, equal to around 32,000 T cell genomes. Purified libraries were quantified with a Qubit 3.0 fluorometer, sized on a Bioanalyzer 2100, and re-quantified with the KAPA Library Quantification kit. Every immunoSEQ 96-well plate was sequenced on a separate single-read 150-cycle Illumina NextSeq 550 flow cell. In the authors' own workflow: The immunoSEQ output contained only junctional sequences without quality scores, so filtering could not match that applied to full-length reads. To assign V/J genes and CDR3, sequences were annotated using PyIR, a Python wrapper for IgBLAST v1.9, with IMGT germline references. Reads were filtered out if the reads had weak V/J assignments (E-value above 1e-6), no CDR3, stop codons, out-of-frame junctions, or ambiguous translated residues. V3J clonotypes were defined as sequences sharing the same inferred V gene, J gene, and CDR3 amino acid sequence. The percentage overlap between two repertoires was calculated by dividing the number of shared unique clonotypes by the size of the smaller repertoire. RTK rarefaction, the Chao1 estimator, and Recon v2.1 estimates of unobserved clonotypes were used to assess repertoire richness. OLGA was used to compute generation probabilities for all TCRbeta clonotypes that the gDNA method yielded from a handful of donors. TCRdb limited this immuneACCESS table to in-frame rearrangements with V and J called. A share of clones is missing; checked studies link under half to unresolved V genes, and the rest is unexplained. That table furnishes V, J and clone size, whereas the DNA furnished D and trimming. Recorded for this sample are 950,000 to 1,100,000 clones; around 78% of them occurred a single time. The ten biggest clones cover 0.5% to 0.65% of the sample.

The donors were healthy, HIV-negative adults who had no recently reported acute infections or vaccinations. Only Caucasian adults living in Nashville, Tennessee, USA were represented among the donors. CD4+ T cells were enriched through magnetic negative selection, after which naive cells were positively selected on CD45RA and the remaining negative fraction served as the memory subset. Blood was collected by leukapheresis, and PBMCs were isolated by Ficoll-Histopaque density gradient centrifugation and then cryopreserved in liquid nitrogen vapor phase. Analytical flow cytometry was used to check the purity and quantity of every magnetically sorted T cell population. Genomic DNA was isolated from every sorted fraction and measured by UV absorbance on a Nanodrop 2000c.

The sample comprised memory CD4+ T cells from PBMCs. The sample's cell subset or site label is to be understood as: CD45RA-negative fraction. The rearranged chain carries TRBV28 and TRBJ1-1; TRBD1 is possibly the D segment (5 matching bases). This TCR came from a young man in good health. Some clones in this sample may be carry-over from other donors' samples. The CDR3 region has the sequence CASSPPRDRMNTEAFF. The DNA is as follows: TGTGCCAGCAGTCCCCCGCGGGACCGAATGAACACTGAAGCTTTCTTT.